This T cell receptor (beta chain) was identified during a study of PD-1 blockade in classical Hodgkin lymphoma. General observations from the study: Patients newly diagnosed and complete responders had comparable baseline diversity. Relative to healthy donors, newly diagnosed patients reportedly had lower baseline TCR diversity, which was reported as lower still in relapsed/refractory patients.

About this clone: Its matching antigen is unknown.

This sample's time point: cycle 4 day 1 (C4D1), after 6 weeks of nivolumab. Each of the patients experienced relapse following autologous stem cell transplantation, and their brentuximab vedotin exposure differed. When best responses were assessed, they were complete response, partial response or progressive disease. CDR3 size: 17 residues. The ends lost 3 bases at V and 3 bases at J; junction bases unmatched: 9. Germline assignment: CDR1 LGHNA and CDR2 YNFKEQ. Assay: immunoSEQ multiplex PCR; the TCRdb copy retains only in-frame clones and omits some. Among some 33,000 clones, 70% to 80% were seen once, and the ten largest hold about 3.8%.

This TCR derives from a human donor with classical Hodgkin lymphoma. The starting material was peripheral blood mononuclear cells (PBMCs), obtained before the fourth cycle of nivolumab. The rearrangement joins TRBV4-2 to TRBJ2-3, with 10 bases lining up with TRBD2. CDR3 region: CASSQGDSGRLTDTQYF. The CDR3 coding sequence is TGTGCCAGCAGCCAGGGGGATAGCGGGAGGTTAACAGATACGCAGTATTTT.